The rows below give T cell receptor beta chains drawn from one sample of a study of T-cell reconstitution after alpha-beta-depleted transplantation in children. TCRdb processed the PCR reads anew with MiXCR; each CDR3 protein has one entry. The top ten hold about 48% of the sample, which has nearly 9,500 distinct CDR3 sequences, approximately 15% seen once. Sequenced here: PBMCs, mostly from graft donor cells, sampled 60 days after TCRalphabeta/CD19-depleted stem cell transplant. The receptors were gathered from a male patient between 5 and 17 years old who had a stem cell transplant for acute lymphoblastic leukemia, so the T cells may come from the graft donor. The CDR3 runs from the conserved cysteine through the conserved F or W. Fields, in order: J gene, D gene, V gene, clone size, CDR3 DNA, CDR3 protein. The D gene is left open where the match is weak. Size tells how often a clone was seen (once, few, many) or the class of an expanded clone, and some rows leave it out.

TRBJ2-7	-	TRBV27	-	TGTGCCAGCAGGAACACCTACGAGCAGTACTTC	CASRNTYEQYF
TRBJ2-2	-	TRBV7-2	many	TGTGCCAGCAGCTTACAGGGGAGCACCGGGGAGCTGTTTTTT	CASSLQGSTGELFF
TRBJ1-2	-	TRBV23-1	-	TGCGCCAGCAGTCACGGGGCGGGAGGCTACACCTTC	CASSHGAGGYTF
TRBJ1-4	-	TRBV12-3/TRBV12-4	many	TGTGCCAGCAGTTTAGCGCTGTCTGGGGGTGAAAAACTGTTTTTT	CASSLALSGGEKLFF
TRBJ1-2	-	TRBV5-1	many	TGCGCCAGCAGCCCGACACGGGATGGCTACACCTTC	CASSPTRDGYTF
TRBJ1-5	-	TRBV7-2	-	TGTTCCAGCAGCTTAGTGAGGAGCAATCAGCCCCAGCATTTT	CSSSLVRSNQPQHF
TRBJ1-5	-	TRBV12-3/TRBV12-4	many	TGTGCCAGCACTGCCGGGACACCACAATCATTACCCCAGCATTTT	CASTAGTPQSLPQHF
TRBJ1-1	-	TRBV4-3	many	TGCGCCAGCAGCCAAGATATAAACAGGCCCTCTGAAGCTTTCTTT	CASSQDINRPSEAFF
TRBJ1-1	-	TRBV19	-	TGTGCCAGTAGTCATGCGGACGGCCAACATGAAGCTTTCTTT	CASSHADGQHEAFF
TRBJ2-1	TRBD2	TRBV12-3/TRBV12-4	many	TGTGCCAGCAGTCCCGGGACTATGGGCTACAATGAGCAGTTCTTC	CASSPGTMGYNEQFF
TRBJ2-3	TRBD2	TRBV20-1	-	TGCAGTGCTAGAGATGACCTAGCGGGAGGCGCCAGCACAGATACGCAGTATTTT	CSARDDLAGGASTDTQYF
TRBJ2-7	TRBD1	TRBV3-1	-	TGTGCCAGCAGCCCCGGGACAGGGGTCCACGAGCAGTACTTC	CASSPGTGVHEQYF
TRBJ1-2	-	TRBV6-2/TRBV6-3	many	TGTGCCAGCAGCTCGGACAGCTCCTATGGCTACACCTTC	CASSSDSSYGYTF
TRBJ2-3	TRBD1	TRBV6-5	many	TGTGCCAGCAGTTACCGGACAGGGGGCGGTCTGGCAGATACGCAGTATTTT	CASSYRTGGGLADTQYF
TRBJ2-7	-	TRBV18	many	TGTGCCAGCTCATCGACAATCACCCTAACCTACGAGCAGTACTTC	CASSSTITLTYEQYF
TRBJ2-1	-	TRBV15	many	TGTGCCACCAGCAGAGAGGGGATAGGGGTCTTTGGTGAGCAGTTCTTC	CATSREGIGVFGEQFF
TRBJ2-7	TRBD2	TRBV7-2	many	TGTGCCAGCAGTTCCCCAGCGGGGGGCGCTGACTACGAGCAGTACTTC	CASSSPAGGADYEQYF
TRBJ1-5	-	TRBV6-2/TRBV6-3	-	TGTGCCAGCAGCCCCGCCCGGAGAAGCAATCAGCCCCAGCATTTT	CASSPARRSNQPQHF
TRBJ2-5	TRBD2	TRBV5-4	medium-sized	TGTGCCAGCAGCCTAGCGGGAGGCCCCGCCCAAGAGACCCAGTACTTC	CASSLAGGPAQETQYF
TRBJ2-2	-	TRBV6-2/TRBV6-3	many	TGTGCCAGCAGTCAACACAGGTGGGGGTTATACACCGGGGAGCTGTTTTTT	CASSQHRWGLYTGELFF
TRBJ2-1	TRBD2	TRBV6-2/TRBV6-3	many	TGTGCCAGCAGTGCGACTAGCGGAGGGAACAATGAGCAGTTCTTC	CASSATSGGNNEQFF
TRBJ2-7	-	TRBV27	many	TGTGCCAGCAGTTTACATACAGGATACGAGCAGTACTTC	CASSLHTGYEQYF
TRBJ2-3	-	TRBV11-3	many	TGTGCCAGCAGCTCTAACGTGGCTAGCACAGATACGCAGTATTTT	CASSSNVASTDTQYF
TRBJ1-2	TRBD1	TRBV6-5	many	TGTGCCAGCAGTTACACGGGACAGAAATATAACTATGGCTACACCTTC	CASSYTGQKYNYGYTF